This T cell receptor beta chain was captured in a study of T cells in Graves' hyperthyroidism and ophthalmopathy (dated by TCRdb to about 2019). For the study in its entirety: To identify TCR V-J signatures that set the groups apart, the researchers used a discovery cohort of 100 or so patients, made up of about 44 with Graves' ophthalmopathy and about 60 with stable Graves' hyperthyroidism. After blood sampling, hyperthyroidism patients were treated with methimazole at a starting dose of 30 mg daily, and ophthalmopathy patients were treated with high-dose intravenous methylprednisolone. Prospective prediction of ophthalmopathy was tested in an independent validation cohort consisting of about 19 hyperthyroidism patients and approximately 16 patients who later progressed to ophthalmopathy. The study also compared thyroid tissue and blood T-cell repertoires from roughly 6 Graves' hyperthyroidism patients. The paper reports TCR Vbeta CDR3 sequencing of about 140 peripheral blood samples: 43 ophthalmopathy, approximately 74 hyperthyroidism and some 17 progressor patients. The roughly 91 discovery patients were randomly split 7:3 into training and test sets. The paper as a whole reports these results and caveats: Ophthalmopathy was separated from stable hyperthyroidism by a 13 V-J signature model, with approximately 86% sensitivity and 81% to 82% specificity obtained in cross-validation and 80%/75% obtained in testing. In validation, progression to ophthalmopathy was predicted by the model with roughly 71% sensitivity and around 75% specificity, a median of about 6.4 months before onset. Most expanded thyroid clonotypes (frequency above 0.001) were also found in blood, which suggests that blood repertoires may mirror thyroid immune responses. No statistical method was used to set the sample size in advance, and investigators knew the group allocation.

A patient counted as having stable Graves' hyperthyroidism if no progression to ophthalmopathy occurred over 18 months of follow-up. Hyperthyroidism patients were aged 18 to 65 years and newly diagnosed, with disease duration of less than 2 months. The study excluded patients with uncontrolled infections, other autoimmune diseases, pregnancy or lactation. Clinical symptoms, serum thyroxine and TRAb, thyroid ultrasound, and orbital computed tomography formed the basis for the diagnoses. Total RNA was extracted using Trizol reagent, and RNA quality was assessed on an Agilent 2100 Bioanalyzer. Amplification of TCR beta CDR3 regions was carried out from RNA transcripts. The first round of RT-PCR for the TCR CDR3 was performed with the HTBI primer set and the Qiagen OneStep RT-PCR kit. The libraries were constructed in a second round of multiplex PCR and then size-selected and purified. Paired-end sequencing of the libraries was performed with 100 bp reads on an Illumina HiSeq2000. The authors' pipeline ran thus. SOAPnuke was used to process the raw data, throwing out any read that contained adapters or uncalled bases, had a mean Phred below 15, or lacked an exact constant-primer or identifier match. High-quality paired reads were merged with COPE v1.2.5, and unique nucleotide sequences were defined as clonotypes. MiTCR v1.1 was used to align the clonotypes against IMGT TRBV, TRBD and TRBJ reference segments. Only V-J combinations with frequency above 0.0001, covering 99% to 99.2% of repertoires, were analysed. A TCS score was defined as the ratio of F50 (clonal expansion) to E x V (chaos), with BLOSUM62-based TCRdist applied between CDR3 peptides within each V-J. Welch's t-statistics and random forest reduced 450 to 600 V-J features to under 15, which were used in a naive Bayes classifier (R e1071). The similarity between thyroid and blood repertoires was quantified using the Morisita-Horn index. Starting from the raw public reads, TCRdb applied fastp trimming at Q25, assembled clones with MiXCR and retained in-frame beta chains. When rows share a CDR3 protein, they turn into one entry using the most common DNA and genes. In this record, the V and J calls reflect TCRdb's handling and not the investigators' own analysis. This sample lists 530,000 or so distinct CDR3 sequences; about half were detected once. In total, the top ten clones hold around 8% of the sample.

In the case of this clonotype: Its antigen is not yet known. Qualities for individual bases were not recorded, and no much larger clone is one base off.

The CDR3 covers 13 residues, taking in both the cysteine and the phenylalanine. CDR3 DNA only is kept here, 39 bases in frame from base 1. Taken from the germline V gene (reference sequence), the CDR1 and CDR2 loops are LNHNV and YYDKDF. The junction carries 14 bases between V and J, which are trimmed by 5 bases and 7 bases respectively. The TCR originated in a woman younger than 35 with Graves' hyperthyroidism. Sequenced material: peripheral blood or thyroid tissue (not recorded which). The V gene is TRBV15 and the J gene is TRBJ1-2; the D gene is perhaps TRBD1, from 6 matching bases. The DNA sequence is given as TGTGCCACCAGCCCGAGGTCAGGGGCTGGCTACACCTTC. This yields the protein CATSPRSGAGYTF.